What follows are 18 T cell receptor beta chains derived from one specimen sequenced in a study of T-cell memory formation after mild COVID-19. TCRdb ran MiXCR on the 5' RACE reads and lists one entry per CDR3 protein. This sample has about 260,000 distinct CDR3 sequences, with 8.2% found just once. Sequenced material: PBMCs or a T cell subset sorted from them (not recorded which). The receptors come from a man younger than 35 who had mild COVID-19 (a few samples of this study predate the infection). Cell type and time point are not known.

This sequence joins TRBV12-3 or TRBV12-4 and TRBJ2-5, with a possible D match to TRBD1 (5 bases). There are 15 residues in the CDR3. V lost 4 bases and J 1 base, leaving 13 bases between the germline ends. The CDR3 loop reads CASSWGPDPQETQYF. The CDR3 DNA follows: TGTGCCAGCAGTTGGGGCCCTGACCCCCAAGAGACCCAGTACTTC.

This clonotype was detected ten times or more. The chain combines TRBV6-5 with TRBJ2-3; TRBD1 aligns across 10 bases. The length of the CDR3 is 15 residues. Unmatched junction bases numbered 6, after V lost 8 bases and J lost 1 base. Germline CDR1 and CDR2: MNHEY and SVGAGI. The CDR3 is CASRDRGLRTDTQYF. The CDR3 nucleotides are TGTGCCAGCCGCGACAGGGGGCTTCGCACAGATACGCAGTATTTT.

This chain links TRBV7-3 with TRBJ2-6; D gene ambiguous. This CDR3 comprises 16 residues. Trimming took 7 bases from V and 0 from J, leaving 13 bases between them. The germline V gene has CDR1 SGHTA and CDR2 FQGTGA. The CDR3 reads CASTPNTLSGANVLTF. In nucleotides, the CDR3 is TGTGCCAGCACCCCGAACACCCTCTCTGGGGCCAACGTCCTGACTTTC.

There are a few counts of this clonotype. CDR3 nucleotides: TGTGCCAGCATCCCAGGAGAGGGCCCGAAGATTCAGTACTTC. Translating it yields CASIPGEGPKIQYF. The rearrangement uses TRBV6-5 and TRBJ2-4; possibly TRBD2 for D (5 bases). Per the germline V gene, CDR1 is MNHEY and CDR2 is SVGAGI. The CDR3 runs to 14 residues. V was shortened by 7 bases and J by 10 bases, with 20 bases between the two germline ends.

A few counts support this clonotype. The rearrangement links TRBV10-3 to TRBJ2-5, with 8 bases matching TRBD1. Germline trimming cut 4 bases from V and 5 bases from J; bases unmatched to any gene: 3. The germline V gene encodes CDR1 ENHRY and CDR2 SYGVKD. This CDR3 is 13 amino acids long. CDR3 loop: CAISGTGLETQYF. The CDR3 DNA reads as TGTGCCATCAGTGGGACAGGGCTGGAGACCCAGTACTTC.

In its sample, this clonotype was seen many times. The genes are TRBV5-1 and TRBJ2-3, with TRBD2 matching over 8 bases. V lost 5 bases and J lost 4; bases outside the gene matches: 12. There are 16 residues in the CDR3. Germline V CDR1 and CDR2: SGHRS, YFSETQ. CDR3: CASRLNTGGLADTQYF. CDR3 bases: TGCGCCAGCAGACTGAACACGGGGGGGCTTGCAGATACGCAGTATTTT.

There are many counts of this clonotype. The chain is built from TRBV10-2 and TRBJ2-1; D is possibly TRBD1 or TRBD2 (5 bases each). Germline V gene lookup returns CDR1 WSHSY and CDR2 SAAADI. This CDR3 contains 11 residues. V was shortened by 6 bases and J by 8 bases, with 8 bases between the two germline ends. The CDR3: CASRWDHEQFF. CDR3 coding DNA: TGCGCCAGCAGGTGGGACCATGAGCAGTTCTTC.

This clonotype was observed a handful of times. The V and J genes are TRBV6-5 and TRBJ2-7; TRBD2 is a possible D gene (6 bases). The CDR3 is 15 residues long. Germline loops: CDR1 MNHEY, CDR2 SVGAGI. The V end lost 6 bases, the J end lost 3 bases, and 18 bases lay between the germline ends. The CDR3 DNA is TGTGCCAGCAGGGAGACTCGGGAGAGCCTCTACGAGCAGTACTTC. Residues: CASRETRESLYEQYF.

This chain joins TRBV7-9 and TRBJ2-5; TRBD1 matches 9 bases. The CDR3 spans 15 residues. Germline assignment: CDR1 SEHNR and CDR2 FQNEAQ (reference sequence). V lost 8 bases to trimming and J lost 5 bases; unmatched junction nucleotides: 12. CDR3 DNA: TGTGCCAGCTGGAAGACCGGGACAGGGATGGAGACCCAGTACTTC. It codes for CASWKTGTGMETQYF.

The CDR3 nucleotides read TGTGCCAGCAGCTTAAAGGGGCGACGGAATGGCTACACCTTC. Amino acid sequence: CASSLKGRRNGYTF. The chain carries TRBV7-9 and TRBJ1-2, with D perhaps TRBD1 (5 bases). Trimming cost V 2 bases and J 6 bases, with 13 bases left between them. The germline CDR1 and CDR2 sequences are SEHNR and FQNEAQ (reference sequence). The length of the CDR3 is 14 residues.

J is TRBJ1-1 and V is TRBV7-2; no reliable D call. CDR1 is SGHTA, CDR2 FQGNSA, per germline. V was pared by 7 bases and J by 5 bases, with 11 bases between. The length of the CDR3 is 12 residues. The CDR3 nucleotides read TGTGCCAGCACGCTTGGGGTAACTGAAGCTTTCTTT. Translated: CASTLGVTEAFF. Full variable domain (missing parts from reference TRBV7-2 and TRBJ1-1): GAGVSQSPSNKVTEKGKDVELRCDPISGHTALYWYRQSLGQGLEFLIYFQGNSAPDKSGLPSDRFSAERTGGSVSTLTIQRTQQEDSAVYLCASTLGVTEAFFGQGTRLTVV.

V is TRBV20-1 and J is TRBJ1-1; the match to TRBD1 covers 8 bases. The CDR3 totals 11 residues. CDR1 is DFQATT, CDR2 SNEGSKA, per germline (reference sequence). J gave up 11 bases and V 2 bases, and 4 bases lay outside the gene matches. In DNA, the CDR3 is TGCAGTGCTAGACAGGGGGCCTCGGCTTTCTTT. Translated: CSARQGASAFF.

This clonotype was observed a few times. This chain joins TRBV7-6 and TRBJ1-4; no clear D. CDR3 size: 15 residues. The germline V and J ends were trimmed by 1 base and 6 bases, with 12 bases remaining between them. Germline-derived CDR1 and CDR2 are SGHVS and FNYEAQ. This chain's CDR3 is CASSLEVGRDEKLFF. The CDR3 DNA reads TGTGCCAGCAGCTTAGAGGTCGGCCGAGATGAAAAACTGTTTTTT.

The chain has TRBV28 and TRBJ2-3; 7 nucleotides align to TRBD2. The germline gives CDR1 MDHEN, CDR2 SYDVKM. V shed 3 bases and J 2 bases; nucleotides not matched to a gene: 8. CDR3 length equals 16 residues. CDR3 residues: CASSLRAGPDTDTQYF. The CDR3 nucleotides are TGTGCCAGCAGTTTGAGAGCGGGGCCAGACACAGATACGCAGTATTTT. Based on the CDR3 plus reference TRBV28 and TRBJ2-3, the full variable domain is DVKVTQSSRYLVKRTGEKVFLECVQDMDHENMFWYRQDPGLGLRLIYFSYDVKMKEKGDIPEGYSVSREKKERFSLILESASTNQTSMYLCASSLRAGPDTDTQYFGPGTRLTVL.

This clonotype has more than one count but fewer than ten. The CDR3 region is CASSFGPATDTQYF. For the CDR3, the DNA is TGTGCCAGCAGCTTTGGACCTGCGACAGATACGCAGTATTTT. J is TRBJ2-3 and V is TRBV7-9; D is undetermined. Per the germline V gene, CDR1 is SEHNR and CDR2 is FQNEAQ (reference sequence). V shed 3 bases and J shed 3 bases, with 10 bases lying between them. This CDR3 comprises 14 residues.

This clonotype appeared many times. The V call is TRBV5-1, the J call TRBJ2-3, with 8 bases aligning to TRBD1. The CDR3 has 16 residues. V was pared by 4 bases and J by 2 bases, with 9 bases of the junction left unmatched. Germline loops: CDR1 SGHRS, CDR2 YFSETQ. DNA for the CDR3: TGCGCCAGCAGCCACTCAAGGACAGGGATCACAGATACGCAGTATTTT. It yields the protein CASSHSRTGITDTQYF.

V and J are TRBV4-1 and TRBJ2-7; the D gene is possibly TRBD1 (5 bases). Between the trimmed V and J ends, which lost 1 base and 4 bases, there was a span of 11 bases. The CDR3 runs 14 residues. CDR1 is MGHRA, CDR2 YSYEKL, per germline. CDR3 residues: CASSQGPGLYEQYF. CDR3 nucleotide sequence: TGCGCCAGCAGCCAAGGGCCAGGGCTTTACGAGCAGTACTTC.

The sample holds many counts of this clonotype. The chain recombines TRBV4-2 with TRBJ2-1; 7 nucleotides agree with TRBD1. The CDR3 spans 15 residues. Germline CDR1 is LGHNA and CDR2 is YNFKEQ. After removal of 2 bases from V and 8 bases from J, the junction contained 9 bases not matched to a gene. CDR3 sequence reads: CASSQTPDRIYEQFF. The CDR3 region has the DNA TGTGCCAGCAGCCAAACCCCGGACAGGATCTATGAGCAGTTCTTC.